A single sample is the source of the 7 T cell receptor beta chains below, sequenced in a study of patients and donors after allogeneic stem cell transplantation. TCRdb reanalysed the RT-PCR reads using MiXCR and keeps one entry per CDR3 protein. The table has under 200,000 distinct CDR3 sequences, 25% to 35% seen once. The sequencing sample was made of blood, either unsorted or a sorted T cell fraction (not recorded which). All receptors come from a human donor who was either an allogeneic HSCT recipient or a stem cell or donor lymphocyte infusion donor (not recorded which). It is not recorded whose cells these are; they may come from a transplant donor.

The rearrangement uses TRBV6-5 and TRBJ2-7, with TRBD2 as a possible D gene (6 bases). This CDR3 is built from 12 residues. Germline V gives CDR1 MNHEY, CDR2 SVGAGI. Trimming pared 7 bases from V and 7 bases from J, leaving 14 bases between. The CDR3 sequence is CASKGGGREQYF. The CDR3 DNA reads TGTGCCAGCAAGGGAGGAGGGCGGGAGCAGTACTTC.

Concerning this clonotype itself: A junction boundary mismatches the germline segment, possibly from a read error. The chain couples TRBV12-3 or TRBV12-4 to TRBJ2-5, with D unresolved. This CDR3 spans 12 amino acids. As DNA, the CDR3 is TGTGCCAGCGGTTTGACTGAAGAGACCCAGTACTTC. Translated: CASGLTEETQYF.

This clonotype was counted a few times. The rearrangement joins TRBV6-5 to TRBJ1-5; D possibly corresponds to TRBD1 (5 bases). The V end lost 2 bases, the J end lost 6 bases, and 11 bases lay between the germline ends. The CDR3 has 14 amino acids. Germline values: CDR1 MNHEY, CDR2 SVGAGI. The CDR3 region has the DNA TGTGCCAGCAGTTACGGAGAGGGGTTTCAGCCCCAGCATTTT. Translated: CASSYGEGFQPQHF.

There are a few counts of this clonotype. This chain uses TRBV10-3 with TRBJ1-2; D call uncertain. This CDR3 is built from 16 residues. Germline V gives CDR1 ENHRY, CDR2 SYGVKD. The V and J ends lost 4 bases and 6 bases respectively, with 21 bases between them. This chain's CDR3 is CAISGLGTARFNGYTF. The DNA for the CDR3 is TGTGCCATCAGTGGCCTGGGTACAGCAAGATTCAATGGCTACACCTTC.

The V gene is TRBV28, the J gene TRBJ1-2; 7 bases are a match to TRBD1. Germline V gene data show CDR1 as MDHEN and CDR2 as SYDVKM. Trimming took 6 bases from V and 4 from J; bases not matched to a gene: 5. This CDR3 region has 13 residues. The CDR3 nucleotides read TGTGCCAGCAGATTGGCAGGGGGCTATGGCTACACCTTC. This codes for CASRLAGGYGYTF.

This clonotype was recorded a few times. V gene TRBV28 combines with J gene TRBJ2-1; 14 bases align to TRBD2. The V gene's germline CDR1 is MDHEN and CDR2 SYDVKM. The CDR3 contains 15 residues. V gave up 4 bases and J gave up 9 bases; unmatched junction bases: 5. Here the CDR3 DNA reads TGTGCCAGCAGTTCGGGGACTAGCGGGAGTATTGAGCAGTTCTTC. This codes for CASSSGTSGSIEQFF.

This chain joins TRBV12-3 or TRBV12-4 and TRBJ2-4, with a possible D match to TRBD2 (6 bases). This CDR3 has 15 residues. With 2 bases removed from V and 1 base from J, the gap between germline ends came to 9 bases. The CDR3 nucleotides read TGTGCCAGCAGTTTAAGTGGGAGGGCCAAAAACATTCAGTACTTC. Its translation is CASSLSGRAKNIQYF.